This T cell receptor beta chain was obtained from a study of blood T cell repertoires in COVID-19. Trimming took off 7 bases at V and 9 bases at J, with 13 bases between the two ends. The CDR3 consists of 13 residues. Germline assignment: CDR1 MNHNY and CDR2 SVGAGI (reference sequence). The protocol was immunoSEQ multiplex PCR, while the TCRdb copy is restricted to in-frame clones and leaves out a portion. The table shows more than 150,000 clones, with 90% to 95% occurring only once. Material for sequencing was peripheral blood. This clonotype originated in a man aged 45-65 years with acute or convalescent COVID-19. The chain recombines TRBV6-6 with TRBJ1-6; D unresolved. The CDR3 is CASNPNPGSPLHF. CDR3 bases: TGTGCCAGCAACCCTAACCCTGGTTCACCCCTCCACTTT.